This T cell receptor beta chain derives from a study of shared clonotypes between healthy human individuals. V dropped 6 bases and J dropped 3 bases, with 16 bases sitting between them. The CDR3 covers 16 residues. Per germline, CDR1 SGHNT and CDR2 YYREEE (reference sequence). It was across several immunoSEQ plates that each subset's genomic DNA was evenly split. In the original workflow: Filtering differed for immunoSEQ, which gave only junction sequences without quality scores. Using immunoSEQ multiplex PCR, the repertoire was profiled, and TCRdb retains in-frame clones only, with some absent. From that table come the V and J calls and clone size; the DNA was used to work out D and trimming. The sample contains roughly 2.5 million clones, about 92% of which appear only once. This clone was found a few times.

The TCR comes from a man younger than 35 in good health. This chain connects TRBV5-4 to TRBJ1-6; D unclear. The sample consisted of naive CD4+ T cells sorted from blood. The subset here: CD45RA+ positively selected. DNA for the CDR3: TGTGCCAGCATGTCCCAAGGTCAAAACTATAATTCACCCCTCCACTTT. Protein: CASMSQGQNYNSPLHF.